The 9 T cell receptor beta chains reported below all come from one sample, sequenced in a study of regulatory T cells in long-lasting Graves disease. Time point described: persistent/refractory GD, antithyroid drugs over 5 years with positive TRAb. After RNA was extracted from PBMCs, the TCR library was made from it. According to the study, TCR beta libraries were built with iRepertoire HTBI primers and CDR3-region Arm-PCR. TCRdb re-derived calls from the multiplex PCR reads in MiXCR, one entry per CDR3 protein. Among almost 350,000 distinct CDR3 sequences listed, roughly a fifth were seen once. Sequencing was performed on peripheral blood mononuclear cells (PBMCs), taken when the disease was refractory, from a patient treated with antithyroid drugs. All receptors come from a female donor with Graves disease.

The sample holds many counts of this clonotype. J is TRBJ1-1 and V is TRBV29-1; no reliable D call. The germline CDR1 and CDR2 sequences are SQVTM and ANQGSEA. The CDR3 has 13 amino acids. V was pared by 4 bases and J by 0 bases, with 9 bases between. The CDR3 region is CSVGYKMNTEAFF. The CDR3 region has the DNA TGCAGCGTTGGGTACAAGATGAACACTGAAGCTTTCTTT. The full variable domain, rest sourced from reference TRBV29-1 and TRBJ1-1, is SAVISQKPSRDICQRGTSLTIQCQVDSQVTMMFWYRQQPGQSLTLIATANQGSEATYESGFVIDKFPISRPNLTFSTLTVSNMSPEDSSIYLCSVGYKMNTEAFFGQGTRLTVV.

This clonotype was recorded at least ten times. The V call is TRBV6-1, the J call TRBJ2-5, with TRBD2 matching 12 bases. The CDR3 runs 15 residues. Losses at the gene ends were 5 bases for V and 4 bases for J; bases not matched to a gene: 5. Germline V gene lookup returns CDR1 MNHNS and CDR2 SASEGT. The CDR3 sequence is CASSLRLAGVETQYF. The CDR3 coding sequence is TGTGCCAGCAGTTTACGACTAGCGGGAGTAGAGACCCAGTACTTC.

This chain connects TRBV6-1 to TRBJ1-1; 9 bases line up with TRBD1. Germline CDR1 is MNHNS and CDR2 is SASEGT. The CDR3 loop spans 12 amino acids. With V trimmed by 5 bases and J by 11 bases, 6 bases remained unmatched. This CDR3 reads CASSQTGGDAFF. Here the CDR3 DNA reads TGTGCCAGCAGTCAGACAGGGGGGGATGCTTTCTTT.

This clonotype appeared many times. The chain carries TRBV18 and TRBJ1-1; the D gene is possibly TRBD1 (5 bases). V was clipped by 6 bases and J by 7 bases, with 15 bases between them. CDR1 and CDR2 from the germline V gene are KGHSH and LQKENI. This CDR3 contains 13 residues. Written as DNA, the CDR3 is TGTGCCAGCTCCACGACAAGGGGCGGTGAAGCTTTCTTT. It specifies CASSTTRGGEAFF. Complete variable domain (other parts from reference TRBV18 and TRBJ1-1): NAGVMQNPRHLVRRRGQEARLRCSPMKGHSHVYWYRQLPEEGLKFMVYLQKENIIDESGMPKERFSAEFPKEGPSILRIQQVVRGDSAAYFCASSTTRGGEAFFGQGTRLTVV.

This clonotype was counted at least ten times. The chain recombines TRBV2 with TRBJ2-7; perhaps TRBD2 as D (6 bases). Germline V gives CDR1 SNHLY, CDR2 FYNNEI. Trimming cost V 8 bases and J 2 bases, with 16 bases left between them. This CDR3 has 14 residues. CDR3 region: CASFGLSGPYEQYF. The CDR3 DNA is TGTGCCAGCTTCGGACTAAGCGGACCCTACGAGCAGTACTTC.

This clonotype occurred many times. The chain has TRBV11-2 and TRBJ2-1; D is undetermined. CDR1 is SGHAT, CDR2 FQNNGV, per germline. The CDR3 runs 13 residues. Trimming pared 0 bases from V and 9 bases from J, leaving 9 bases between. CDR3 sequence (DNA): TGTGCCAGCAGCTTAGATTTGGTTTCTGAGCAGTTCTTC. This encodes CASSLDLVSEQFF. Together with reference TRBV11-2 and TRBJ2-1, the CDR3 gives the full variable domain: EAGVAQSPRYKIIEKRQSVAFWCNPISGHATLYWYQQILGQGPKLLIQFQNNGVVDDSQLPKDRFSAERLKGVDSTLKIQPAKLEDSAVYLCASSLDLVSEQFFGPGTRLTVL.

As for this clonotype: The final CDR3 position lacks the conserved phenylalanine or tryptophan, pointing to a likely read error. The limits of the CDR3 on the DNA are not certain, so only TCRdb's listed CDR3 is given. The genes are TRBV13 and TRBJ1-1. Looked up from germline, CDR1 is PRHDT and CDR2 is FYEKMQ (reference sequence). The CDR3 numbers 12 amino acids, ends counted. CDR3 amino acids: CASTPTLTEASS.

Worth noting for this clonotype: A much larger clone sits a single nucleotide away, making a read error possible. V usage is TRBV20-1 and J usage is TRBJ1-2, with D maybe TRBD1 (6 bases). V dropped 6 bases and J dropped 5 bases, with 13 bases sitting between them. There are 12 residues in the CDR3. The germline CDR1 and CDR2 sequences are DFQATT and SNEGSKA (reference sequence). Here the CDR3 reads CSASLRGYGYTF. CDR3 coding DNA: TGCAGTGCCAGCCTGAGGGGGTATGGCTACACCTTC.

This clonotype appeared many times. This rearrangement joins TRBV5-5 to TRBJ2-5; 7 bases align to TRBD1. J was trimmed by 5 bases and V by 4 bases; bases with no gene match: 8. This CDR3 has 14 residues. Germline lookup yields CDR1 SGHKS and CDR2 YYEKEE (reference sequence). DNA for the CDR3: TGTGCCAGCAGCCCAAGACAGGGTACGGAGACCCAGTACTTC. Its translation is CASSPRQGTETQYF.